This entry features one T cell receptor (beta chain) sequence. What it recognizes is unknown. This entry belongs to a study of blood T cells in healthy people across ages. The V gene's germline CDR1 is LGHNA and CDR2 YNFKEQ. V lost 0 bases and J lost 0; bases outside the gene matches: 9. This CDR3 is 18 amino acids long. Findings and caveats of the study: Diversity estimated from one million T cells was considered an underestimate.

A second 7 to 11 cycle PCR used barcoded and J-beta primers. Each CDR3 protein gets one entry after TCRdb re-called the 5' RACE reads with MiXCR. This table has fewer than 2,000,000 distinct CDR3 sequences, roughly 43% appearing once. What was sequenced was blood. The sequence came from a human donor in good health. The V call is TRBV4-2, the J call TRBJ2-5; TRBD2 agrees at 8 bases. CDR3 bases: TGTGCCAGCAGCCAAGATCCTTTGCGGGGGGCGTACCAAGAGACCCAGTACTTC. Residues: CASSQDPLRGAYQETQYF.